This T cell receptor beta chain is drawn from a study of blood T cell repertoires in COVID-19. On the study more broadly: COVID-19 samples collected from the United States, Italy and Spain covered acute and convalescent phases. PBMCs, B-cell-depleted T cells, or T cells provided the cDNA or gDNA that made up the material.

How the authors handled the data: It was from reference gene primer amplification that nucleated cell counts were estimated. Here immunoSEQ multiplex PCR was the method, and the copy in TCRdb shows in-frame clones only, minus some. V and J calls and clone size come straight from that table; D and trimming were deduced from the DNA. In the table there are about 120,000 clones, around nine tenths of which are singletons. About this clone itself: Other DNA sequences from this sample encode an identical CDR3 as well.

The germline V and J ends were trimmed by 0 bases and 1 base, with 7 bases remaining between them. Germline V gene data show CDR1 as SGHRS and CDR2 as YFSETQ. This CDR3 has 15 amino acids. The clonotype was recovered from a human donor with acute or convalescent COVID-19. The donor label of this sample is uncertain. Sequences were obtained from peripheral blood. The V gene is TRBV5-1, the J gene TRBJ2-2, with D unclear. CDR3 sequence reads: CASSLASGNTGELFF. CDR3 DNA: TGCGCCAGCAGCTTGGCATCAGGGAACACCGGGGAGCTGTTTTTT.